This TCR beta chain was sequenced during a study of cytomegalovirus exposure and HLA in healthy donors. The study ran its PCR with 60 Vbeta and 13 Jbeta primers. The table came from immunoSEQ multiplex PCR; TCRdb's copy has only in-frame clones and leaves some out. The repertoire table contains just under 90,000 clones. The CDR3 is made up of 17 amino acids. The V end was cut by 2 bases, the J end by 6 bases, with 22 bases between. Per the germline V gene, CDR1 is GTSNPN and CDR2 is SVGIG (reference sequence). As concerns this clone: Antigen unknown.

Study results and caveats: In a later analysis, specific HLA alleles were associated with 15,000 to 20,000 TCR beta sequences at a 0.05 false discovery rate. Later analysis associated a missense DCLRE1C variant with TCR beta V- and J-gene trimming.

J is TRBJ1-4 and V is TRBV30, with D uncertain. This sequence originates from a girl aged 10 to 17 in good health and CMV-seropositive. Sequenced input: PBMCs. The CDR3 DNA reads as TGTGCCTGGAGTCGAGCAGGTGGTGGCTCCTTGGATGAAAAACTGTTTTTT. Translated: CAWSRAGGGSLDEKLFF.